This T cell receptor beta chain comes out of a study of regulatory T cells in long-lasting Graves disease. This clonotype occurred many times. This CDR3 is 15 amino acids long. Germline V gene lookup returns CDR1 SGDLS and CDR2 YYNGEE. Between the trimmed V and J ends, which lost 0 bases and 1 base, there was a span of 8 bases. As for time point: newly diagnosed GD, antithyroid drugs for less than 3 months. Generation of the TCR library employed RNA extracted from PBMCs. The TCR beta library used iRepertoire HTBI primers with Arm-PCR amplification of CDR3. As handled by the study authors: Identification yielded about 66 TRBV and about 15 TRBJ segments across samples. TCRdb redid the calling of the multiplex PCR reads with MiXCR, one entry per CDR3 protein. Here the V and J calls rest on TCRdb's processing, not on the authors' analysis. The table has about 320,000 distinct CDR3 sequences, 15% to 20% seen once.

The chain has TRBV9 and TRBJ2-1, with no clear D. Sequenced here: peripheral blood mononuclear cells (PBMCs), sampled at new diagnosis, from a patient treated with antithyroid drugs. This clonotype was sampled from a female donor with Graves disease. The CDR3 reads CASSVAAVSYNEQFF. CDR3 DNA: TGTGCCAGCAGCGTAGCGGCAGTTTCCTACAATGAGCAGTTCTTC.